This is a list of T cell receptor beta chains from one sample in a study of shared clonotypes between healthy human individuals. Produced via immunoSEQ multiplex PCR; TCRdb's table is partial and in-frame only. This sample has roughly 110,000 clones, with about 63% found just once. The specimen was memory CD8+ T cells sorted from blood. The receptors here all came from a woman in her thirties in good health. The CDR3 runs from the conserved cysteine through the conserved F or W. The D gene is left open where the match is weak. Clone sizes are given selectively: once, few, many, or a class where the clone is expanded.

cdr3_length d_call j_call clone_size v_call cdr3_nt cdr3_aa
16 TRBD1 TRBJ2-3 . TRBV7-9 TGTGCCAGCAGCTTAGTTCAGGGGGCTGTTACAGATACGCAGTATTTT CASSLVQGAVTDTQYF
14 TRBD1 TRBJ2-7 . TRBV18 TGTGCCAGCTCACAGAGACAGGGAACCTACGAGCAGTACTTC CASSQRQGTYEQYF
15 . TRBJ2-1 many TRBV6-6 TGTGCCAGCAGTCACCAAGCTCAAGGGCTCAATGAGCAGTTCTTC CASSHQAQGLNEQFF
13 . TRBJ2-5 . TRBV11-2 TGTGCCAGCAGCTACACGATGGCAGAGACCCAGTACTTC CASSYTMAETQYF
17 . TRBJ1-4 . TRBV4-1 TGCGCCAGCAGCCAAGGACTCCTTGGACTGATTAATGAAAAACTGTTTTTT CASSQGLLGLINEKLFF
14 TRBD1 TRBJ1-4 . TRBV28 TGTGCCAGCAGTGACAGGGGGCCTAATGAAAAACTGTTTTTT CASSDRGPNEKLFF
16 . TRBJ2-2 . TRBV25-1 TGTGCCAGCAGTGCCTCCCCGGGCTCCAACACCGGGGAGCTGTTTTTT CASSASPGSNTGELFF
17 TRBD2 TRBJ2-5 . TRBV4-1 TGCGCCAGCAGCCAAGCTAGCGGGAGGAGGAGTATGGAGACCCAGTACTTC CASSQASGRRSMETQYF
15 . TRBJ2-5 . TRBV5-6 TGTGCCAGCAGCCCCCGGACAGTCTCCCGGGAGACCCAGTACTTC CASSPRTVSRETQYF
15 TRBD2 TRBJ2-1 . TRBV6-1 TGTGCCAGCAGGGCGACTAGCAGTATGTACAATGAGCAGTTCTTC CASRATSSMYNEQFF
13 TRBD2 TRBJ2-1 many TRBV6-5 TGTGCCAGCAGCCTAGCGGAGTACAATGAGCAGTTCTTC CASSLAEYNEQFF
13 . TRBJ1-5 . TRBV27 TGTGCCAGCAGATCATATAGCAATCAGCCCCAGCATTTT CASRSYSNQPQHF
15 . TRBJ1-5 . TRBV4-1 TGCGCCAGCAGCATGGGACCTAGCAGCAATCAGCCCCAGCATTTT CASSMGPSSNQPQHF
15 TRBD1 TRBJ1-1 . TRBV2 TGTGCCAGCAGGGAAGAGACAGGGGGATTAACTGAAGCTTTCTTT CASREETGGLTEAFF
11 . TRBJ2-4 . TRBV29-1 TGCAGCGCTGCCGATAGAAACATTCAGTACTTC CSAADRNIQYF
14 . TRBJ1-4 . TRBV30 TGTGCCTGGAGGGTTCTGGTCGGGGAGGAAAAACTGTTTTTT CAWRVLVGEEKLFF
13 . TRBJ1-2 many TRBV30 TGTGCCTGGGGACAGAGCCCATCCTATGGCTACACCTTC CAWGQSPSYGYTF
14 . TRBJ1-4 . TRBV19 TGTGCCAGTAATTCGGACGGACTGAATGAAAAACTGTTTTTT CASNSDGLNEKLFF
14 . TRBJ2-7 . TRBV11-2 TGTGCCAGCAGCTTAGGGCAGGGGCCCTACGAGCAGTACTTC CASSLGQGPYEQYF
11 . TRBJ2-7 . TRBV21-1 TGTGCCAGCACGGGACTAGCGGGGGTCTACTTC CASTGLAGVYF
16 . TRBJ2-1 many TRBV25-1 TGTGCCAGCAGTGAGGGGGGCGGGATTCCATACAATGAGCAGTTCTTC CASSEGGGIPYNEQFF
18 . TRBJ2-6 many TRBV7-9 TGTGCCAGCAGCTTAGCGCATGAAGGGGCCTCTGGGGCCAACGTCCTGACTTTC CASSLAHEGASGANVLTF
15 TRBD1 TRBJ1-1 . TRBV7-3 TGTGCCAGCAGCTTCGGGACAGAAGCGCCCACTGAAGCTTTCTTT CASSFGTEAPTEAFF
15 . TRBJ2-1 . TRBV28 TGTGCCAGCAGTTTGGGACACCTAACCTACAATGAGCAGTTCTTC CASSLGHLTYNEQFF
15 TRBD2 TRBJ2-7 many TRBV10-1 TGCGCCAGCAGTGAGGGGCTAGCGGGTCCCTACGAGCAGTACTTC CASSEGLAGPYEQYF
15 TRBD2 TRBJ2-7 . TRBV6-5 TGTGCCAGCAGTTACTCCGGGGGGGCGCGGTACGAGCAGTACTTC CASSYSGGARYEQYF
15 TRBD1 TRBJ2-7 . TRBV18 TGTGCCAGCTCACCATTACAGGGGTCCTCCTACGAGCAGTACTTC CASSPLQGSSYEQYF
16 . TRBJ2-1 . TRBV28 TGTGCCAGCAGTTTGGCGTCGGGTGGTTCCTACAATGAGCAGTTCTTC CASSLASGGSYNEQFF
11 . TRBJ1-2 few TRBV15 TGTGCCACCAGCAGTAACTATGGCTACACCTTC CATSSNYGYTF
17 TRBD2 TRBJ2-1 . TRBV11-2 TGTGCCAGCAGCCCATCCCGACTAGCTGCATTATACAATGAGCAGTTCTTC CASSPSRLAALYNEQFF
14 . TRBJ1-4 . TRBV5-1 TGCGCCAGCAGCGCCGAAGTACATAATGAAAAACTGTTTTTT CASSAEVHNEKLFF
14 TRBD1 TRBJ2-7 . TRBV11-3 TGTGCCAGCAGCCCTAGACAGGGTAGCTACGAGCAGTACTTC CASSPRQGSYEQYF
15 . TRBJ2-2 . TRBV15 TGTGCCACCAGCAGAGTAGAGACAGGGAGGAGGGAGCTGTTTTTT CATSRVETGRRELFF
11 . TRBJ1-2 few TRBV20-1 TGCAGTGCTAGTGGGTCCTATGGCTACACCTTC CSASGSYGYTF
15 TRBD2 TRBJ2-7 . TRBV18 TGTGCCAGCTCACCACCGGGACTAGCGGGTTACGAGCAGTACTTC CASSPPGLAGYEQYF